Sequencing of this TCR beta chain was carried out in a study of glioma-infiltrating T cells. Using RNA template, CDR3s of TCR alpha and beta were amplified with iRepertoire arm-PCR. MiXCR was run by TCRdb on the multiplex PCR reads, yielding one entry per CDR3 protein. Among 400,000 or so distinct CDR3 sequences listed, roughly 41% were seen once. Germline V CDR1 and CDR2: LNHDA, SQIVND (reference sequence). V was trimmed by 4 bases and J by 6 bases, leaving 19 bases between them. The CDR3 is 15 residues long. Sequencing was done on a sample of glioma tissue, nonneoplastic brain tissue, or PBMCs (not recorded which). The rearrangement uses TRBV19 and TRBJ2-7; either TRBD1 or TRBD2 may fit D (5 bases each). This TCR was sampled from a human donor with low-grade glioma or glioblastoma, undergoing nonglioma brain surgery, or in good health (not recorded which). The CDR3 here is CASSTQAGFGGEQYF. CDR3 DNA: TGTGCCAGTAGTACCCAGGCAGGGTTTGGAGGCGAGCAGTACTTC.